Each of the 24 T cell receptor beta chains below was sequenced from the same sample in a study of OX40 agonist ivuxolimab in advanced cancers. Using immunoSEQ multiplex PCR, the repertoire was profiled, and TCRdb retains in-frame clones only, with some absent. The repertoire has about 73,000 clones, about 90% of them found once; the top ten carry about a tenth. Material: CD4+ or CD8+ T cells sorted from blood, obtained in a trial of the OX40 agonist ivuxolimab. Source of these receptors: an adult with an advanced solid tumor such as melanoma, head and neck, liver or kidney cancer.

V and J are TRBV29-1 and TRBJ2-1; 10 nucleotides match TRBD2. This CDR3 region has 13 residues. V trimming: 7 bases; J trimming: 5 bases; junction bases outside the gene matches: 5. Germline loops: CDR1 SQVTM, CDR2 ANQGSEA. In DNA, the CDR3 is TGCAGCGCCACCGGACTAGCGGACAATGAGCAGTTCTTC. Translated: CSATGLADNEQFF.

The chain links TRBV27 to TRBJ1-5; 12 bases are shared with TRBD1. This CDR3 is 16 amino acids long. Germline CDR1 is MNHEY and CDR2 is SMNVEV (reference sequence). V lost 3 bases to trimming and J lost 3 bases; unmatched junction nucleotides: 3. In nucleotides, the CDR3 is TGTGCCAGCAGTTTGGGACAGGGGGCTTTCAATCAGCCCCAGCATTTT. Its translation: CASSLGQGAFNQPQHF.

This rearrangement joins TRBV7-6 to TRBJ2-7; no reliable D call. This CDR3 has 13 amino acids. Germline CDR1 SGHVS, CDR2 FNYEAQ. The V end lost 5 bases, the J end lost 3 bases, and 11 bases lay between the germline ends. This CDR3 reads CASSLTESYEQYF. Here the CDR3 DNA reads TGTGCCAGCAGCCTCACCGAGAGCTACGAGCAGTACTTC.

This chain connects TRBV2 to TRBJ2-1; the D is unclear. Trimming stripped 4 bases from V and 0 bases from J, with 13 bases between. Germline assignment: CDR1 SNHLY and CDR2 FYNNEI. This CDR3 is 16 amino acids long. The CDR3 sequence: CASSGPGRSSYNEQFF. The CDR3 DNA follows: TGTGCCAGCAGTGGTCCCGGTAGGAGCTCCTACAATGAGCAGTTCTTC. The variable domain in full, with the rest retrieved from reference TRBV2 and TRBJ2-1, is EPEVTQTPSHQVTQMGQEVILRCVPISNHLYFYWYRQILGQKVEFLVSFYNNEISEKSEIFDDQFSVERPDGSNFTLKIRSTKLEDSAMYFCASSGPGRSSYNEQFFGPGTRLTVL.

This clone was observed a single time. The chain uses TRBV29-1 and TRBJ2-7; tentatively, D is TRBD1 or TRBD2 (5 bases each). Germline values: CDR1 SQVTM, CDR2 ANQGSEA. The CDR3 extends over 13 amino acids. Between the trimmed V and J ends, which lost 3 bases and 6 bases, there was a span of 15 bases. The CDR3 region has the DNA TGCAGCGTTGAGATGGGGGAACCACGCGAGCAGTACTTC. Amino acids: CSVEMGEPREQYF.

The CDR3 region has the DNA TGTGCCAGCGGACCCCGTGGACAGATCTCCTACGAGCAGTACTTC. Protein: CASGPRGQISYEQYF. The chain couples TRBV6-5 to TRBJ2-7, with a tentative D call TRBD1 (6 bases). Trimming removed 8 bases from V and 0 bases from J, with 17 bases in between. Germline V gene sequence: CDR1 MNHEY, CDR2 SVGAGI. The CDR3 extends over 15 amino acids.

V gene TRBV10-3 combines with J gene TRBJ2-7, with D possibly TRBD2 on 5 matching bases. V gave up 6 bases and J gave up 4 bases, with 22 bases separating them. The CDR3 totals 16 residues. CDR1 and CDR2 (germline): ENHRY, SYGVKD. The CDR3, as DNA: TGTGCCATCAGCGCCGGCGTGGGCGGTGAGGGTTACGAGCAGTACTTC. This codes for CAISAGVGGEGYEQYF.

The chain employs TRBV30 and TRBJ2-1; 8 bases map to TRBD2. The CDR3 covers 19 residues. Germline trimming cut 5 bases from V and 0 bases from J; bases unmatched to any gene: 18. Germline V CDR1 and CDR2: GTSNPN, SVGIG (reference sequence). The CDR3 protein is CAWWGASGRPAFSYNEQFF. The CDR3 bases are TGTGCCTGGTGGGGGGCTAGCGGGCGCCCAGCCTTCTCCTACAATGAGCAGTTCTTC.

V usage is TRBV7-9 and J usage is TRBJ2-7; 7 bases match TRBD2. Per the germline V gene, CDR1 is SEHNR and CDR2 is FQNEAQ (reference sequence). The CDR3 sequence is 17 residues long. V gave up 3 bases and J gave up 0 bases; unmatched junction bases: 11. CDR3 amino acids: CASSFPGGGPTSYEQYF. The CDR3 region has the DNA TGTGCCAGCAGCTTCCCCGGCGGGGGACCAACCTCCTACGAGCAGTACTTC.

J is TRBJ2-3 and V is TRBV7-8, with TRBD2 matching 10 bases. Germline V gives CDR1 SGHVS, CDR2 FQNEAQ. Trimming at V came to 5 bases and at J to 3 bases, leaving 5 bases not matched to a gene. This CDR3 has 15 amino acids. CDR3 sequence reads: CASSPRAGGTDTQYF. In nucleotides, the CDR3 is TGTGCCAGCAGCCCCCGAGCGGGAGGGACAGATACGCAGTATTTT.

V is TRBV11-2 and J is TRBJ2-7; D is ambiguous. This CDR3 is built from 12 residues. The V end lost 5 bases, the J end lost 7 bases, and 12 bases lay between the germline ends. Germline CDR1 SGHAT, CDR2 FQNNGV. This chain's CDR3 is CASSTVTLEQYF. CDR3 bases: TGTGCCAGCAGCACAGTGACCCTAGAGCAGTACTTC.

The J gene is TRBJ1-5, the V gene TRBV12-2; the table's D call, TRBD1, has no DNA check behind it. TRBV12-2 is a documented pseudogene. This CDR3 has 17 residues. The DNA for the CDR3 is TGTGCAAGTCGCTTAGCATCAGGGGACAGGGGACATCAGCCCCAGCATTTT. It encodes CASRLASGDRGHQPQHF.

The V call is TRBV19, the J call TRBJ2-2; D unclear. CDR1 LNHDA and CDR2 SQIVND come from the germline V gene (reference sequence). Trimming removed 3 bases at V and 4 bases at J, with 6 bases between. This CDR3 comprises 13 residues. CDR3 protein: CASSITVTGELFF. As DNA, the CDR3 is TGTGCCAGTAGTATTACAGTCACCGGGGAGCTGTTTTTT.

CDR3 sequence reads: CASSETNKAGEASLTDTQYF. In DNA form, the CDR3 reads TGTGCCAGCAGCGAGACCAACAAAGCGGGAGAAGCCTCACTCACAGATACGCAGTATTTT. The chain links TRBV9 to TRBJ2-3; 8 positions match TRBD2. This CDR3 comprises 20 residues. Trimming at V came to 3 bases and at J to 2 bases, leaving 20 bases not matched to a gene. CDR1 and CDR2 (germline): SGDLS, YYNGEE.

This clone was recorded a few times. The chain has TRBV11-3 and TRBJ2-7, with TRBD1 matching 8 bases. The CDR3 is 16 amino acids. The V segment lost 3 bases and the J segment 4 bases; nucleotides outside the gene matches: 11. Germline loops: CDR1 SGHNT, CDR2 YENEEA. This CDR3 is CASSFGLGTGPYEQYF. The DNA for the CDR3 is TGTGCCAGCAGCTTTGGACTCGGGACAGGTCCTTACGAGCAGTACTTC.

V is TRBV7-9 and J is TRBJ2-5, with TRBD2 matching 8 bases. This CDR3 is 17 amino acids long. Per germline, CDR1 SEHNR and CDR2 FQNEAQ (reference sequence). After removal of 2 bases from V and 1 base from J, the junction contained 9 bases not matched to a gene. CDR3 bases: TGTGCCAGCAGCTTAATAAAAGCGGGGGCCCTCCAAGAGACCCAGTACTTC. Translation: CASSLIKAGALQETQYF.

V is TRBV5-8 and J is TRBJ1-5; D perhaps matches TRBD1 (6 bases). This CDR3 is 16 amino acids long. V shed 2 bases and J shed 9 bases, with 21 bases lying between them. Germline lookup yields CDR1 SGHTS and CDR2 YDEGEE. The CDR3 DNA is TGTGCCAGCAGCTTATTCCTCGGGACATTAGGGCTGCCCCAGCATTTT. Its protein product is CASSLFLGTLGLPQHF.

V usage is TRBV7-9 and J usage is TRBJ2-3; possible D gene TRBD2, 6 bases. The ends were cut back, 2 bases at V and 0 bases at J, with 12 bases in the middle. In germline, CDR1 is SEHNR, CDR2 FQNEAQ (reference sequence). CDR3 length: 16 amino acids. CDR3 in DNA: TGTGCCAGCAGCTTACGGGACTCGTCAAGCACAGATACGCAGTATTTT. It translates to CASSLRDSSSTDTQYF.

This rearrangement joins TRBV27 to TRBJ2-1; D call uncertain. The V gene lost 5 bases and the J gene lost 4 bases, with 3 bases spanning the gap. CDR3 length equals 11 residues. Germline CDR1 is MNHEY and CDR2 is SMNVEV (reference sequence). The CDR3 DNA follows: TGTGCCAGCAGTAAATACAATGAGCAGTTCTTC. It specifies CASSKYNEQFF.

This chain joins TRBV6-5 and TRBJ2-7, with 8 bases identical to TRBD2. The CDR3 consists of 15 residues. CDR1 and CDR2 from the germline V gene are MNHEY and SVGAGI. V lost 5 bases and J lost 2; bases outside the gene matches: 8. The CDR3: CASSAPGTRTYEQYF. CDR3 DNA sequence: TGTGCCAGCAGTGCCCCCGGGACTAGAACCTACGAGCAGTACTTC.

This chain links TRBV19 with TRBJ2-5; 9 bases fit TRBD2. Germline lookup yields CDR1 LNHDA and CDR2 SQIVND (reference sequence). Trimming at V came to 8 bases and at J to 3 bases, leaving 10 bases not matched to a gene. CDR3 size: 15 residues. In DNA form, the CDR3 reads TGTGCCAGTGGCCTCGGCGGGAGGGCTAAAGAGACCCAGTACTTC. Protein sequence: CASGLGGRAKETQYF.

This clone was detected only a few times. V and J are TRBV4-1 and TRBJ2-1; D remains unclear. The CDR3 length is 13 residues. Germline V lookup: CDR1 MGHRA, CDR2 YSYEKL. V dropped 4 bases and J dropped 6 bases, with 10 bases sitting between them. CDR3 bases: TGCGCCAGCAGCCCCCAAAACTCCAATGAGCAGTTCTTC. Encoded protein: CASSPQNSNEQFF.

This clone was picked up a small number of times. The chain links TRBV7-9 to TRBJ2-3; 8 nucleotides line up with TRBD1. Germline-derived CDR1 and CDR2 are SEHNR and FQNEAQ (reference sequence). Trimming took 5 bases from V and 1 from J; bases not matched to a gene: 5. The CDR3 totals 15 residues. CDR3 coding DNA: TGTGCCAGCAGCAAGACGACAGGGGGCACAGATACGCAGTATTTT. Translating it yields CASSKTTGGTDTQYF.

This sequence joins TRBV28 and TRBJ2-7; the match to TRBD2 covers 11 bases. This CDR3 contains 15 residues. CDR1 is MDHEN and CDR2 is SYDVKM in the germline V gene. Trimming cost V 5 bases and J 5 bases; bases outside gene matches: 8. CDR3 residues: CASSTHPTSGDEQYF. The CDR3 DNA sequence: TGTGCCAGCAGTACCCACCCGACTAGCGGGGACGAGCAGTACTTC.